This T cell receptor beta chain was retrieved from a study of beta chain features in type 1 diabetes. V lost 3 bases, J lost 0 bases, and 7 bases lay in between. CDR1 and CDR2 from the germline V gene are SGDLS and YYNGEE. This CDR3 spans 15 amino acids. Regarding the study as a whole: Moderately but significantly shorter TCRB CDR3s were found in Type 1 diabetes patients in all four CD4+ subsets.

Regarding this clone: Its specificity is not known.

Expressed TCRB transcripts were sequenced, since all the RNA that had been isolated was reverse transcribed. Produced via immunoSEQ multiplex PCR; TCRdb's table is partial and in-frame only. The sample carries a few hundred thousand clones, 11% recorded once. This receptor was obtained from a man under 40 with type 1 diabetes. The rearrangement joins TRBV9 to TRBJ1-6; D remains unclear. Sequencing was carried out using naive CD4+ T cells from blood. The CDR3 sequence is CASSGPSSYNSPLHF. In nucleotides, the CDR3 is TGTGCCAGCAGCGGGCCAAGCTCCTATAATTCACCCCTCCACTTT.